The 8 T cell receptor beta chains below come from one sample, sequenced in a study of cytomegalovirus exposure and HLA in healthy donors. A multiplex PCR was run with 60 Vbeta primers and 13 Jbeta primers. The data were produced by immunoSEQ multiplex PCR, yet TCRdb's version contains in-frame clones alone and is incomplete. This sample's table reports approximately 50,000 clones. The sample taken for sequencing was PBMCs. These receptor sequences come from a male donor in good health and CMV-seropositive.

This rearrangement joins TRBV7-8 to TRBJ1-4; D perhaps matches TRBD1 (5 bases). CDR3 length equals 16 residues. V lost 3 bases to trimming and J lost 8 bases, with 19 bases between them. Germline V gene sequence: CDR1 SGHVS, CDR2 FQNEAQ. The CDR3 DNA reads as TGTGCCAGCAGCTTTCACCCTGTGGGGCTAGGGGAAAAACTGTTTTTT. Its protein product is CASSFHPVGLGEKLFF.

The chain carries TRBV4-3 and TRBJ2-7, with D unresolved. V was clipped by 3 bases and J by 0 bases, with 12 bases between them. The CDR3 runs 15 residues. Germline CDR1 reads LGHNA; CDR2 reads YSLEER. The CDR3 DNA follows: TGCGCCAGCAGCCAGCAAGACACCTTCTCCTACGAGCAGTACTTC. It translates to CASSQQDTFSYEQYF.

The CDR3 loop is CASSPPGGPTIYF. CDR3 nucleotide sequence: TGTGCCAGCTCACCACCCGGAGGTCCCACCATATATTTT. The gene calls are TRBV18 and TRBJ1-3; D gene uncertain. Germline lookup yields CDR1 KGHSH and CDR2 LQKENI. V lost 0 bases and J lost 9, with 9 bases in between. The CDR3 runs to 13 residues.

The chain combines TRBV6-6 with TRBJ1-3, with D unclear. The CDR3 is 14 residues long. The V gene's germline CDR1 is MNHNY and CDR2 SVGAGI (reference sequence). The germline V and J ends were trimmed by 5 bases and 2 bases, with 10 bases remaining between them. This CDR3 reads CASSPYLTGNTIYF. In DNA form, the CDR3 reads TGTGCCAGCAGTCCCTACCTAACTGGAAACACCATATATTTT.

The chain employs TRBV7-3 and TRBJ2-5, with a weak D call TRBD1 (7 bases). The germline V gene encodes CDR1 SGHTA and CDR2 FQGTGA. V was cut by 5 bases and J by 11 bases, with 24 bases left in between. The CDR3 length is 15 residues. CDR3 coding DNA: TGTGCCAGCAGCCCGCAGGAGGGGGCGTTTGGTGAGCAGTACTTC. Residues: CASSPQEGAFGEQYF.

The chain uses TRBV19 and TRBJ1-2; a weak D match, TRBD1 (5 bases). Germline loops: CDR1 LNHDA, CDR2 SQIVND (reference sequence). The CDR3 sequence is 15 residues long. The V end was cut by 2 bases, the J end by 0 bases, with 10 bases between. In DNA form, the CDR3 reads TGTGCCAGTAGTATAAAGGACAAAGCTAACTATGGCTACACCTTC. This encodes CASSIKDKANYGYTF.

The genes are TRBV29-1 and TRBJ1-2; D remains unclear. CDR1 and CDR2 from the germline V gene are SQVTM and ANQGSEA. The CDR3 spans 13 residues. Trimming took 0 bases from V and 8 from J, leaving 13 bases between them. CDR3 sequence: CSVEEAGAEGYTF. The DNA for the CDR3 is TGCAGCGTTGAAGAGGCGGGAGCAGAAGGCTACACCTTC. Full variable domain (remainder filled in from reference TRBV29-1 and TRBJ1-2): SAVISQKPSRDICQRGTSLTIQCQVDSQVTMMFWYRQQPGQSLTLIATANQGSEATYESGFVIDKFPISRPNLTFSTLTVSNMSPEDSSIYLCSVEEAGAEGYTFGSGTRLTVV.

The gene calls are TRBV29-1 and TRBJ1-2; 7 bases fit TRBD1. CDR1 SQVTM and CDR2 ANQGSEA come from the germline V gene. Trimming removed 5 bases from V and 4 bases from J; junction bases left unmatched: 7. The CDR3 extends over 13 amino acids. CDR3 DNA sequence: TGCAGCGTTCGCCGGGACAGCTCCTATGGCTACACCTTC. It encodes CSVRRDSSYGYTF.